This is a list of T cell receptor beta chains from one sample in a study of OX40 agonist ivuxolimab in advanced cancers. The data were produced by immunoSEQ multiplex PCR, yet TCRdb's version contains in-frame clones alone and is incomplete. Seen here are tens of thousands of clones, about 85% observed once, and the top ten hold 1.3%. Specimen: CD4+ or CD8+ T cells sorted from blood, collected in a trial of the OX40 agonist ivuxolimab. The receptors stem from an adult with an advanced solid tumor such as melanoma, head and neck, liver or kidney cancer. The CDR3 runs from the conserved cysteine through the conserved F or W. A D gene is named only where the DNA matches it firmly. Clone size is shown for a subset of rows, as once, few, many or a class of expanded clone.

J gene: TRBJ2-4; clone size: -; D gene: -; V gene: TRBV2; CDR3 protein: CASRTDPKNIQYF; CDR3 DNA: TGTGCCAGCAGAACGGATCCCAAAAACATTCAGTACTTC
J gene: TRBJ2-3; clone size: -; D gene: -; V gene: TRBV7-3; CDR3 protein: CASSFGGAGTDTQYF; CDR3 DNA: TGTGCCAGCAGCTTCGGCGGGGCAGGCACAGATACGCAGTATTTT
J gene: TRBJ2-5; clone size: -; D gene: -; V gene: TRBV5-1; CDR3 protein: CASSLPEYQETQYF; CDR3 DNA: TGCGCCAGCAGCCTTCCTGAGTACCAAGAGACCCAGTACTTC
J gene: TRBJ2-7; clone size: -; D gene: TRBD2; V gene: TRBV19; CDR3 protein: CASSLREGLYEQYF; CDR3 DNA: TGTGCCAGTAGTTTGCGGGAGGGATTGTACGAGCAGTACTTC
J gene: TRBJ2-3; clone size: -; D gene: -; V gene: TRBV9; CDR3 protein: CASSPIGSRATSTDTQYF; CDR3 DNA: TGTGCCAGCAGCCCCATTGGGTCTCGGGCCACTAGCACAGATACGCAGTATTTT
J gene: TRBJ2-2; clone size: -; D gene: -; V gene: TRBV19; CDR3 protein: CASSTQNFRSGELFF; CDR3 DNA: TGTGCCAGTAGTACCCAAAATTTTAGGTCCGGGGAGCTGTTTTTT
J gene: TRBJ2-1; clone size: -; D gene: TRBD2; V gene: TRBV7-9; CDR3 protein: CASSPWTSGAPNEQFF; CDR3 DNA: TGTGCCAGCAGCCCCTGGACTAGCGGGGCCCCCAATGAGCAGTTCTTC
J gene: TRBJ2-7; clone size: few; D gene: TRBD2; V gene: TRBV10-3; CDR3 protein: CAIRSGGREGGEQYF; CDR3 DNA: TGTGCCATCAGGTCGGGCGGGAGGGAAGGAGGTGAGCAGTACTTC
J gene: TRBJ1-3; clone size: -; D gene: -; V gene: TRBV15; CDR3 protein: CATSRDPGFSGNTIYF; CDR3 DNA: TGTGCCACCAGCAGAGATCCGGGGTTCTCTGGAAACACCATATATTTT
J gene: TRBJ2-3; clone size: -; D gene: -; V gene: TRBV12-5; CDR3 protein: CASGRDTDTQYF; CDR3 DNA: TGTGCTAGTGGCAGGGACACAGATACGCAGTATTTT
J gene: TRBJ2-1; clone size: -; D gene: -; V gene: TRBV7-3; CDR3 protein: CASSPPGGNYNEQFF; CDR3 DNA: TGTGCCAGCAGCCCTCCAGGGGGGAACTACAATGAGCAGTTCTTC
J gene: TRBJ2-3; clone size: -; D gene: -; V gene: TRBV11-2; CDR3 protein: CASSFNTDTQYF; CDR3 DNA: TGTGCCAGCAGCTTTAACACAGATACGCAGTATTTT
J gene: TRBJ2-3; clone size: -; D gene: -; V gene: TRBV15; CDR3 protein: CATSRDLGSGYF; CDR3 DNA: TGTGCCACCAGCAGAGATCTAGGAAGTGGGTATTTT
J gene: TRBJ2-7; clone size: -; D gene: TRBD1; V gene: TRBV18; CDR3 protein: CASSPPQGAYEQYF; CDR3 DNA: TGTGCCAGCTCACCACCCCAGGGGGCTTACGAGCAGTACTTC
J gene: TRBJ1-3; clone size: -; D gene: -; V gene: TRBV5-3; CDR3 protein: CASSQAGTSGNTIYF; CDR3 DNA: TGTGCCAGCAGCCAAGCCGGGACCTCTGGAAACACCATATATTTT
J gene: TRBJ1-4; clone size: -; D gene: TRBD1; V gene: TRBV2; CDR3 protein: CASGGTGGEKLFF; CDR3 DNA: TGTGCCAGCGGGGGGACAGGGGGTGAAAAACTGTTTTTT
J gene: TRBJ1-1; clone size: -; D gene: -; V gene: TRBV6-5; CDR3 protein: CASSYRKMNTEAFF; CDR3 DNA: TGTGCCAGCAGTTACAGGAAGATGAACACTGAAGCTTTCTTT
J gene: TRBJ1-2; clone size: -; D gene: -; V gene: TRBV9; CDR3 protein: CASSERPESSYGYTF; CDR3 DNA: TGTGCCAGCAGCGAAAGACCTGAAAGCTCCTATGGCTACACCTTC
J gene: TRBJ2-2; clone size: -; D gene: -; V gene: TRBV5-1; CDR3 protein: CASSIRTVTGELFF; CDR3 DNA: TGCGCCAGCAGCATTCGGACAGTCACCGGGGAGCTGTTTTTT
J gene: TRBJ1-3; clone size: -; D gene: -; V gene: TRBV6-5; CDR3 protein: CASIPPGNSGNTIYF; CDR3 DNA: TGTGCCAGCATCCCCCCGGGGAACTCTGGAAACACCATATATTTT
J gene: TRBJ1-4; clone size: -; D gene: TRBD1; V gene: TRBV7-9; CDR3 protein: CASSLGTGRDEKLFF; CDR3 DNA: TGTGCCAGCAGCCTCGGGACAGGACGAGATGAAAAGCTGTTTTTT
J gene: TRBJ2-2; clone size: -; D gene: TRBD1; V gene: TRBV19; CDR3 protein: CASSPGQGLLTGELFF; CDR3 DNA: TGTGCCAGTAGTCCGGGACAGGGGCTTCTCACCGGGGAGCTGTTTTTT
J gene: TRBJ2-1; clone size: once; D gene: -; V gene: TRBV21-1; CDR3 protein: CASSKVAVLHNEQFF; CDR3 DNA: TGTGCCAGCAGCAAAGTAGCGGTCCTTCACAATGAGCAGTTCTTC
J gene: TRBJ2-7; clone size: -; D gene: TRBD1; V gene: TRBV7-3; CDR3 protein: CASSSGTGLSEQYF; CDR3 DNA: TGTGCCAGCAGCTCCGGGACAGGTCTTTCCGAGCAGTACTTC
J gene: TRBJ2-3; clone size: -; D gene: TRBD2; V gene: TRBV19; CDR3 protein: CASSGITSGSLTDTQYF; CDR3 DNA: TGTGCCAGTAGTGGGATTACTAGCGGGAGTTTAACAGATACGCAGTATTTT
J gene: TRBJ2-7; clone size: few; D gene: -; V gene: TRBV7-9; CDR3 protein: CASSLRTGSSYEQYF; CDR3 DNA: TGTGCCAGCAGCTTAAGGACGGGGAGCTCCTACGAGCAGTACTTC
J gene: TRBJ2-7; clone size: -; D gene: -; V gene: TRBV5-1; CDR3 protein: CASTLSTGTVEAYEQYF; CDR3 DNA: TGCGCCAGCACCCTCTCCACTGGGACCGTCGAAGCCTACGAGCAGTACTTC
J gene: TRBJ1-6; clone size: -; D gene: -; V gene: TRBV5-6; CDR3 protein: CASSLVGWDNSPLHF; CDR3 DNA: TGTGCCAGCAGCTTAGTTGGCTGGGATAATTCACCCCTCCACTTT
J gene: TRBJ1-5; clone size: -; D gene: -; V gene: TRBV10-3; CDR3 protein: CAISETGSQPQHF; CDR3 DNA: TGTGCCATCAGTGAGACCGGGTCTCAGCCCCAGCATTTT
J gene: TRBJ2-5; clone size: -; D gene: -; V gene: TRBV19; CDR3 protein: CASSITGTQETQYF; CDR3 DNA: TGTGCCAGTAGTATAACCGGGACCCAAGAGACCCAGTACTTC
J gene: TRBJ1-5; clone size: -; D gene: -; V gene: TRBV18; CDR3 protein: CASSQDSNQPQHF; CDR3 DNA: TGTGCCAGCTCACAAGATAGCAATCAGCCCCAGCATTTT
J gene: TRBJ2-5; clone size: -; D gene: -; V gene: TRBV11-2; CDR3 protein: CASWGQRGGETQYF; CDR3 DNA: TGTGCCAGCTGGGGACAGCGGGGTGGAGAGACCCAGTACTTC
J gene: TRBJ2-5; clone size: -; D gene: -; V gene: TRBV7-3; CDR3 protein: CASSPTGVETQYF; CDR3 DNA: TGTGCCAGCAGCCCAACCGGGGTGGAGACCCAGTACTTC
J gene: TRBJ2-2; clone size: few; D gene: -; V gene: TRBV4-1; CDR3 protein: CASSQGSGNTGELFF; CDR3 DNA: TGCGCCAGCAGCCAAGGGTCCGGGAACACCGGGGAGCTGTTTTTT
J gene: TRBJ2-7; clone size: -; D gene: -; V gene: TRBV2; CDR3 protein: CASSPTATTTQYF; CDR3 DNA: TGTGCCAGCAGTCCGACAGCTACAACGACGCAGTACTTC
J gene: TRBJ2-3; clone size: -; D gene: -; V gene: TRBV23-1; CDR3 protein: CASSQSRVLSNTDTQYF; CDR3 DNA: TGCGCCAGCAGTCAATCGCGAGTTCTCTCCAACACAGATACGCAGTATTTT
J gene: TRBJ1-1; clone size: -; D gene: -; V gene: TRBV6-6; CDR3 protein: CATRGGSNTEAFF; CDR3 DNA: TGTGCCACGAGGGGAGGCTCGAACACTGAAGCTTTCTTT
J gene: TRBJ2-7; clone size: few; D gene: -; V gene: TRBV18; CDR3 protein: CASSPVDSSYEQYF; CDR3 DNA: TGTGCCAGCTCACCCGTAGACAGCTCCTACGAGCAGTACTTC
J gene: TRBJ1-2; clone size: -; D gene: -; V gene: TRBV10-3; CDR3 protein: CAISAEENYGYTF; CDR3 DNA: TGTGCCATCAGTGCGGAGGAAAACTATGGCTACACCTTC
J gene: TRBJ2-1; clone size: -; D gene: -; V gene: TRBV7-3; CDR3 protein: CASSFQGYNEQFF; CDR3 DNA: TGTGCCAGCAGCTTCCAGGGGTACAATGAGCAGTTCTTC
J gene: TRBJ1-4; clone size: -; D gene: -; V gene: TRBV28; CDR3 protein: CASRVLGAGEKLFF; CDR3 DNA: TGTGCCAGCAGGGTCCTGGGGGCGGGTGAAAAACTGTTTTTT
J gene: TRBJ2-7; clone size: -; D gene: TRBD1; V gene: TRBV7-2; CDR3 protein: CASSLGGGAAYEQYF; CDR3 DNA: TGTGCCAGCAGCTTAGGAGGGGGCGCGGCATACGAGCAGTACTTC
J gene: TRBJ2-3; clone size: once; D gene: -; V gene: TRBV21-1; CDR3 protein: CASSDPLAGIRVDTQYF; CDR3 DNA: TGTGCCAGCAGCGACCCACTAGCGGGGATCCGGGTAGATACGCAGTATTTT
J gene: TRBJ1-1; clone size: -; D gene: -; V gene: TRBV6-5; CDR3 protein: CASTFNTEAFF; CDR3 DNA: TGTGCCAGCACCTTTAACACTGAAGCTTTCTTT
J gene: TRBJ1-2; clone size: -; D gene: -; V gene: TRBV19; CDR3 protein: CASSPNPESPYGYTF; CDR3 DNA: TGTGCCAGTAGTCCCAACCCAGAGAGCCCTTATGGCTACACCTTC
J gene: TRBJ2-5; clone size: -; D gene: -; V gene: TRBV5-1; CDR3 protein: CASQENQETQYF; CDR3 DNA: TGCGCCTCCCAGGAGAACCAAGAGACCCAGTACTTC
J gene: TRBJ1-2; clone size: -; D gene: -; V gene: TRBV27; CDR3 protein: CASSLNRDYGYTF; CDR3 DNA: TGTGCCAGCAGTTTAAATCGTGACTATGGCTACACCTTC
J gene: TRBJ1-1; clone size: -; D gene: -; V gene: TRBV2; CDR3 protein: CASSGQGRTEAFF; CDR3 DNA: TGTGCCAGCAGTGGTCAGGGGAGAACTGAAGCTTTCTTT
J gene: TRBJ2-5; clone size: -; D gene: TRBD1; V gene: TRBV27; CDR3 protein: CASSKGTGYQETQYF; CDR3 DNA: TGTGCCAGCAGTAAGGGGACAGGGTACCAAGAGACCCAGTACTTC
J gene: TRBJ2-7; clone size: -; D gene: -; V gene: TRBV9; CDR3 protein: CASSVDPVEREQYF; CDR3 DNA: TGTGCCAGCAGCGTAGATCCCGTGGAGAGGGAGCAGTACTTC
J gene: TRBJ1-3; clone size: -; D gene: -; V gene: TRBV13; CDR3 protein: CASSGSDSGNTIYF; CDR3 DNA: TGTGCCAGCAGTGGATCTGACTCTGGAAACACCATATATTTT
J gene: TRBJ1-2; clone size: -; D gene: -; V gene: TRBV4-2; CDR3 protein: CASSQDWGAGGYTF; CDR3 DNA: TGTGCCAGCAGCCAAGATTGGGGGGCAGGTGGCTACACCTTC
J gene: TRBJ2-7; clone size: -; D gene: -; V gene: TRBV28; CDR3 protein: CASSGGPKNEQYF; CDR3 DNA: TGTGCCAGCAGCGGAGGACCGAAGAACGAGCAGTACTTC
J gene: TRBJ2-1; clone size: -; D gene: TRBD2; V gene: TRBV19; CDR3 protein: CASTGSGRAIESSYNEQFF; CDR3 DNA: TGTGCCAGTACGGGAAGCGGGAGGGCCATCGAGAGCTCCTACAATGAGCAGTTCTTC
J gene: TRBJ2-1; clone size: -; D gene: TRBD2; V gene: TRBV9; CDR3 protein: CASSLEGSGANEQFF; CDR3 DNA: TGTGCCAGCAGCCTGGAGGGTAGCGGGGCCAATGAGCAGTTCTTC
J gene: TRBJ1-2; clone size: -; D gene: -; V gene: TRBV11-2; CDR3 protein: CASSPQGNRYGYTF; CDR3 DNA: TGTGCCAGCAGCCCCCAAGGGAATCGCTATGGCTACACCTTC
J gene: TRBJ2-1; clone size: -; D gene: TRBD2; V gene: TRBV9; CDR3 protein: CASSVEGLAGYNEQFF; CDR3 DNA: TGTGCCAGCAGCGTAGAAGGACTAGCGGGGTACAATGAGCAGTTCTTC
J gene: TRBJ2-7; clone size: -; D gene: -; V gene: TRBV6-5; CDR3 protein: CASRRQGKDEQYF; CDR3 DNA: TGTGCCAGCAGGCGGCAGGGAAAGGACGAGCAGTACTTC
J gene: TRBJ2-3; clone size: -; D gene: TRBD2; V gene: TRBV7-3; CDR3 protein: CASSFTAGEDTQYF; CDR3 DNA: TGTGCCAGCAGCTTCACAGCGGGGGAAGATACGCAGTATTTT